The 2 T cell receptor beta chains below come from one sample, sequenced in a study of blood T cell repertoires in COVID-19. Only in-frame clones appear in the TCRdb table, and some are missing; sequencing was by immunoSEQ multiplex PCR. This sample carries around 290,000 clones, roughly 88% of them seen once, and the ten largest clones take around 0.9%. Sequencing used PBMCs or T cells enriched from blood (not recorded which). The receptors derive from a woman under 40 who had recovered from COVID-19.

The chain links TRBV30 to TRBJ2-1; perhaps TRBD2 as D (5 bases). The germline V gene has CDR1 GTSNPN and CDR2 SVGIG (reference sequence). CDR3 length: 14 amino acids. With 2 bases removed from V and 0 bases from J, the gap between germline ends came to 8 bases. The CDR3 region is CAWSLGSSYNEQFF. The CDR3 DNA reads as TGTGCCTGGAGTTTAGGGAGCTCCTACAATGAGCAGTTCTTC.

The chain is built from TRBV19 and TRBJ1-1, with 8 bases that match TRBD1. The CDR3 runs to 15 residues. The germline gives CDR1 LNHDA, CDR2 SQIVND (reference sequence). J lost 4 bases, V lost 3 bases, and 7 bases had no gene match. The chain's CDR3 is CASSIRTGRGTEAFF. The CDR3 bases are TGTGCCAGTAGTATCAGGACAGGGCGCGGCACTGAAGCTTTCTTT.